The 30 T cell receptor beta chains below were found in one sample sequenced in a study of shared clonotypes between healthy human individuals. Data came from immunoSEQ multiplex PCR; TCRdb stores just in-frame clones and leaves some out. The sample lists hundreds of thousands of clones; approximately 96% were seen once. Terminally differentiated effector memory CD45RA+ cells were excluded from the naive CD8 cells, which were CD45RO-negative and positively selected for CCR7. Sequencing input: naive CD8+ T cells sorted from blood. The receptor set was obtained from a woman aged 30 to 39 in good health.

CDR3 loop: CASSLEATGLSNEQFF. For the CDR3, the DNA is TGCGCCAGCAGCTTGGAAGCCACAGGGTTGTCGAATGAGCAGTTCTTC. The rearrangement links TRBV5-1 to TRBJ2-1; weak D call: TRBD1 (6 bases). The CDR3 has 16 residues. Trimming removed 0 bases at V and 7 bases at J, with 17 bases between. Germline loops: CDR1 SGHRS, CDR2 YFSETQ.

This sequence joins TRBV5-8 and TRBJ2-7, with D tentatively TRBD1 (5 bases). Trimming took off 7 bases at V and 3 bases at J, with 8 bases between the two ends. CDR3 size: 11 residues. In germline, CDR1 is SGHTS, CDR2 YDEGEE. In DNA form, the CDR3 reads TGTGCCAGCGCCAGGGACTACGAGCAGTACTTC. Amino acid sequence: CASARDYEQYF.

The CDR3 region has the DNA TGCAGCGTTTCGGGGGGGGGCGGCCAGCCCCAGCATTTT. Its protein is CSVSGGGGQPQHF. The genes are TRBV29-1 and TRBJ1-5, with D possibly being TRBD1 (6 bases). The CDR3 covers 13 residues. Looked up from germline, CDR1 is SQVTM and CDR2 is ANQGSEA. Trimming stripped 5 bases from V and 7 bases from J, with 15 bases between.

The chain uses TRBV10-2 and TRBJ1-1; D is undetermined. CDR3 length: 14 residues. CDR1 and CDR2 (germline): WSHSY, SAAADI. Trimming stripped 2 bases from V and 3 bases from J, with 10 bases between. The DNA of the CDR3 is TGCGCCAGCAGTGAGGGAACGGGTTACACTGAAGCTTTCTTT. It specifies CASSEGTGYTEAFF.

This clone appeared once. V usage is TRBV30 and J usage is TRBJ2-2, with 8 bases that match TRBD2. V gave up 8 bases and J gave up 3 bases; unmatched junction bases: 5. The germline CDR1 and CDR2 sequences are GTSNPN and SVGIG (reference sequence). The CDR3 consists of 13 residues. Written as DNA, the CDR3 is TGTGCCGGCGGGGGGCAATACACCGGGGAGCTGTTTTTT. Protein: CAGGGQYTGELFF. Filled out from reference TRBV30 and TRBJ2-2, the complete variable domain reads SQTIHQWPATLVQPVGSPLSLECTVEGTSNPNLYWYRQAAGRGLQLLFYSVGIGQISSEVPQNLSASRPQDRQFILSSKKLLLSDSGFYLCAGGGQYTGELFFGEGSRLTVL.

The CDR3 DNA follows: TGTGCCAGCAGCCACCACGGGCAGGGCGACACTGAAGCTTTCTTT. Amino acid sequence: CASSHHGQGDTEAFF. The V and J genes are TRBV9 and TRBJ1-1; D possibly corresponds to TRBD1 (5 bases). The CDR3 runs 15 residues. Germline V gene lookup returns CDR1 SGDLS and CDR2 YYNGEE. V lost 4 bases and J 3 bases, leaving 16 bases between the germline ends.

The chain is built from TRBV28 and TRBJ2-5; TRBD2 matches 10 bases. The CDR3 runs 16 residues. V shed 3 bases, J shed 3 bases, and the junction held 7 bases outside the gene matches. Per the germline V gene, CDR1 is MDHEN and CDR2 is SYDVKM. CDR3 bases: TGTGCCAGCAGTTTCGGAAGCGGGAGGGACGAAGAGACCCAGTACTTC. It is translated as CASSFGSGRDEETQYF. Looking up the rest from reference TRBV28 and TRBJ2-5 gives the full variable domain: DVKVTQSSRYLVKRTGEKVFLECVQDMDHENMFWYRQDPGLGLRLIYFSYDVKMKEKGDIPEGYSVSREKKERFSLILESASTNQTSMYLCASSFGSGRDEETQYFGPGTRLLVL.

This clone is a singleton in its sample. This chain links TRBV25-1 with TRBJ2-1, with D hard to call. The CDR3 sequence is 13 residues long. Trimming left V 2 bases short and J 10 bases short, with 12 bases between. The germline CDR1 and CDR2 sequences are MGHDK and SYGVNS. CDR3 region: CASSEGLISEQFF. CDR3 DNA: TGTGCCAGCAGTGAAGGTTTGATTTCGGAGCAGTTCTTC.

The genes are TRBV14 and TRBJ2-6, with D perhaps matching TRBD1 (5 bases). The CDR3 has 18 residues. V dropped 4 bases and J dropped 0 bases, with 16 bases sitting between them. CDR1 SGHDN and CDR2 FVKESK come from the germline V gene. The CDR3 protein is CASSLGVVLYSGANVLTF. In DNA, the CDR3 is TGTGCCAGCAGCCTAGGGGTAGTTCTCTACTCTGGGGCCAACGTCCTGACTTTC. Supplemented by reference TRBV14 and TRBJ2-6, the full variable domain reads EAGVTQFPSHSVIEKGQTVTLRCDPISGHDNLYWYRRVMGKEIKFLLHFVKESKQDESGMPNNRFLAERTGGTYSTLKVQPAELEDSGVYFCASSLGVVLYSGANVLTFGAGSRLTVL.

The rearrangement uses TRBV27 and TRBJ2-7; possibly TRBD2 for D (5 bases). Germline V gene lookup returns CDR1 MNHEY and CDR2 SMNVEV (reference sequence). The V and J ends lost 5 bases and 6 bases respectively, with 20 bases between them. CDR3 length: 15 amino acids. The CDR3 DNA is TGTGCCAGCAGTCCTTCAGGTATGGGAGAGCGCGAGCAGTACTTC. Its translation is CASSPSGMGEREQYF.

The chain recombines TRBV27 with TRBJ2-1; TRBD2 agrees at 9 bases. CDR3 length: 14 residues. The germline CDR1 and CDR2 sequences are MNHEY and SMNVEV (reference sequence). V was pared by 2 bases and J by 5 bases, with 1 base of the junction left unmatched. This chain's CDR3 is CASSLAGGNNEQFF. CDR3 bases: TGTGCCAGCAGTTTAGCGGGAGGGAACAATGAGCAGTTCTTC.

The V gene is TRBV9, the J gene TRBJ2-7; TRBD1 or TRBD2 may be the D gene (5 bases each). Germline assignment: CDR1 SGDLS and CDR2 YYNGEE. The CDR3 extends over 13 amino acids. V was shortened by 2 bases and J by 4 bases, with 10 bases between the two germline ends. This chain's CDR3 is CASSVGPGYEQYF. In DNA, the CDR3 is TGTGCCAGCAGCGTGGGACCCGGTTACGAGCAGTACTTC.

This chain uses TRBV29-1 with TRBJ2-7, with D unclear. Germline values: CDR1 SQVTM, CDR2 ANQGSEA. The ends were cut back, 6 bases at V and 3 bases at J, with 9 bases in the middle. CDR3 length equals 11 residues. This chain's CDR3 is CSVYTNYEQYF. The CDR3, as DNA: TGCAGCGTATACACAAACTACGAGCAGTACTTC.

The CDR3 DNA reads TGTGCCAGCAGCTTAGGGCAGACGTATGGCTACACCTTC. Its translation is CASSLGQTYGYTF. V gene TRBV11-2 combines with J gene TRBJ1-2; D is undetermined. CDR1 SGHAT and CDR2 FQNNGV come from the germline V gene. The V and J ends lost 1 base and 5 bases respectively, with 8 bases between them. The CDR3 length is 13 residues.

The V call is TRBV30, the J call TRBJ2-7, with D unclear. CDR3 length: 13 amino acids. CDR1 and CDR2 from the germline V gene are GTSNPN and SVGIG (reference sequence). V was clipped by 3 bases and J by 6 bases, with 15 bases between them. The CDR3 reads CAWRSERRFEQYF. CDR3 in DNA: TGTGCCTGGAGGTCCGAAAGAAGGTTCGAGCAGTACTTC.

The chain joins TRBV7-9 to TRBJ2-4; D tentatively fits TRBD1 or TRBD2 (5 bases each). The V end was cut by 7 bases, the J end by 0 bases, with 16 bases between. This CDR3 contains 16 residues. CDR1 is SEHNR, CDR2 FQNEAQ, per germline (reference sequence). The CDR3 sequence is CASIGTADLAKNIQYF. The CDR3 DNA is TGTGCCAGCATCGGGACGGCCGACCTAGCCAAAAACATTCAGTACTTC.

The V call is TRBV13, the J call TRBJ2-1; 11 positions agree with TRBD2. This CDR3 spans 17 amino acids. Per germline, CDR1 PRHDT and CDR2 FYEKMQ (reference sequence). The J segment lost 4 bases and the V segment lost 1 base, leaving 6 bases of the junction unmatched. CDR3 sequence reads: CASSLVPSSGGYNEQFF. The CDR3, as DNA: TGTGCCAGCAGCTTAGTCCCCTCTAGCGGGGGGTACAATGAGCAGTTCTTC.

This clone was observed once. This chain uses TRBV10-3 with TRBJ2-1; TRBD1 matches at 8 bases. The CDR3 runs 16 residues. Germline V gives CDR1 ENHRY, CDR2 SYGVKD. The ends lost 5 bases at V and 3 bases at J; junction bases unmatched: 9. CDR3 coding DNA: TGTGCCATCAGTTTGGAGGGACAGGCCAGCTACAATGAGCAGTTCTTC. Translated, it gives CAISLEGQASYNEQFF.

This clone occurred once. V is TRBV25-1 and J is TRBJ2-2; D may be TRBD2 (5 bases). This CDR3 contains 16 residues. Germline CDR1 reads MGHDK; CDR2 reads SYGVNS. V gave up 2 bases and J gave up 3 bases, with 13 bases separating them. The CDR3 DNA is TGTGCCAGCAGTGAAGATTACGGAGGCGACACCGGGGAGCTGTTTTTT. Translation: CASSEDYGGDTGELFF.

The genes are TRBV7-6 and TRBJ2-7, with TRBD2 matching over 8 bases. Germline CDR1 and CDR2: SGHVS and FNYEAQ. V lost 5 bases to trimming and J lost 4 bases; unmatched junction nucleotides: 10. This CDR3 has 15 residues. CDR3 in amino acids: CASSNTAGAFYEQYF. The CDR3 coding sequence is TGTGCCAGCAGCAATACAGCGGGAGCCTTTTACGAGCAGTACTTC.

The chain joins TRBV28 to TRBJ2-5; 7 bases line up with TRBD2. Germline V gene lookup returns CDR1 MDHEN and CDR2 SYDVKM. Trimming at V came to 6 bases and at J to 1 base, leaving 11 bases not matched to a gene. There are 16 residues in the CDR3. CDR3 nucleotide sequence: TGTGCCAGCAGCCCCATCGCAGCGGGGCCCCAAGAGACCCAGTACTTC. It specifies CASSPIAAGPQETQYF.

The V gene is TRBV27, the J gene TRBJ1-5; 9 bases are shared with TRBD1. The CDR3 runs 14 residues. The ends lost 5 bases at V and 5 bases at J; junction bases unmatched: 4. The V gene's germline CDR1 is MNHEY and CDR2 SMNVEV (reference sequence). DNA of the CDR3: TGTGCCAGCAGTACGGGACAGGGTTATCAGCCCCAGCATTTT. As protein: CASSTGQGYQPQHF.

This clone was seen once. In DNA form, the CDR3 reads TGCAGCGTTGAAGAATCGGGGTATCATGAGCAGTTCTTC. Its translation is CSVEESGYHEQFF. This sequence joins TRBV29-1 and TRBJ2-1, with a possible D match to TRBD2 (5 bases). Deletions cut 0 bases from V and 8 bases from J, with 11 bases between. There are 13 residues in the CDR3. Germline CDR1 SQVTM, CDR2 ANQGSEA.

This chain joins TRBV5-6 and TRBJ2-7; 9 nucleotides match TRBD1. J lost 5 bases, V lost 3 bases, and 6 bases had no gene match. Per the germline V gene, CDR1 is SGHDT and CDR2 is YYEEEE. This CDR3 contains 14 residues. This CDR3 is CASSWDRVKDEQYF. CDR3 coding DNA: TGTGCCAGCAGCTGGGACAGGGTGAAGGACGAGCAGTACTTC.

The chain is built from TRBV16 and TRBJ2-5; D might be TRBD2 (5 bases). The V gene's germline CDR1 is KGHSY and CDR2 FQNENV. Trimming cost V 3 bases and J 7 bases, with 9 bases left between them. The CDR3 spans 12 residues. CDR3 bases: TGTGCCAGCAGCCACCTCCGGGGGACCCAGTACTTC. Protein sequence: CASSHLRGTQYF.

This chain joins TRBV13 and TRBJ2-7; TRBD1 matches at 10 bases. With 5 bases clipped from V and 6 bases from J, the junction kept 10 bases outside the gene matches. CDR3 length: 15 residues. Per the germline V gene, CDR1 is PRHDT and CDR2 is FYEKMQ (reference sequence). CDR3: CASSGPGTGVSEQYF. The CDR3 region has the DNA TGTGCCAGCAGCGGTCCCGGGACAGGGGTCTCCGAGCAGTACTTC.

V is TRBV4-1 and J is TRBJ2-3; D is undetermined. Per germline, CDR1 MGHRA and CDR2 YSYEKL. CDR3 length equals 14 residues. The V end was cut by 3 bases, the J end by 1 base, with 8 bases between. The CDR3 loop reads CASSQLVGTDTQYF. As DNA, the CDR3 is TGCGCCAGCAGCCAGCTAGTGGGCACAGATACGCAGTATTTT.

This clone has only one observation. V usage is TRBV28 and J usage is TRBJ2-7, with 9 bases matching TRBD1. CDR3 length: 13 amino acids. J gave up 4 bases and V 8 bases, and 6 bases lay outside the gene matches. CDR1 and CDR2 (germline): MDHEN, SYDVKM. The CDR3 DNA is TGTGCCAGCGGGGGACAGGGAGCATACGAGCAGTACTTC. Residues: CASGGQGAYEQYF.

The chain links TRBV2 to TRBJ2-1; D remains ambiguous. This CDR3 comprises 13 residues. Trimming pared 7 bases from V and 0 bases from J, leaving 7 bases between. The V gene's germline CDR1 is SNHLY and CDR2 FYNNEI. In DNA form, the CDR3 reads TGTGCCAGCAAGTTATCCTCCTACAATGAGCAGTTCTTC. Translating it yields CASKLSSYNEQFF.

In this sample, this clone turned up a few times. The chain employs TRBV7-9 and TRBJ2-6, with D possibly matching TRBD2 (5 bases). V was clipped by 5 bases and J by 3 bases, with 14 bases between them. The CDR3 has 16 amino acids. Germline CDR1 SEHNR, CDR2 FQNEAQ (reference sequence). CDR3 residues: CASSLNTGFGANVLTF. For the CDR3, the DNA is TGTGCCAGCAGCCTCAACACGGGGTTTGGGGCCAACGTCCTGACTTTC.